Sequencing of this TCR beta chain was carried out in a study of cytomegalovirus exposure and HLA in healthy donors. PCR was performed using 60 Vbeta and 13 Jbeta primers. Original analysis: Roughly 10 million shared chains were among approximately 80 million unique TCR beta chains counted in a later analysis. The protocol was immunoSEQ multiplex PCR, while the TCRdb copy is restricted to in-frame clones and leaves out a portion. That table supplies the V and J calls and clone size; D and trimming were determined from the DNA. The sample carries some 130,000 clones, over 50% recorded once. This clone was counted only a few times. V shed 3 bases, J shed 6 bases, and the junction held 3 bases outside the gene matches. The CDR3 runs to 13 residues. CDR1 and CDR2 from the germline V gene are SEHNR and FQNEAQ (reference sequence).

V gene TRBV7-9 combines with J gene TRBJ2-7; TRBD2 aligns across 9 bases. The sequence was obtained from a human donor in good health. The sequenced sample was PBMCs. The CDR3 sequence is CASSLVLAGEQYF. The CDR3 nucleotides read TGTGCCAGCAGCTTGGTACTAGCGGGCGAGCAGTACTTC.